This TCR beta chain was identified in a study of beta chain features in type 1 diabetes. V was cut by 4 bases and J by 3 bases, with 8 bases left in between. This CDR3 has 13 amino acids. Germline-derived CDR1 and CDR2 are SGHRS and YFSETQ. cDNA synthesis used the whole RNA isolate, giving expressed TCRB sequences. Generated by immunoSEQ multiplex PCR, the TCRdb table keeps only in-frame clones and is missing some. The sample shows around 400,000 clones, 10% to 15% of them seen only once. The source of this sequence is a man younger than 30 in good health. Sequenced input: naive CD4+ T cells from blood. The chain links TRBV5-1 to TRBJ1-5; tentatively, D is TRBD1 (5 bases). The CDR3 DNA is TGCGCCAGCAGCCCGGACACCAATCAGCCCCAGCATTTT. Protein product: CASSPDTNQPQHF.